This is a list of T cell receptor beta chains from one sample in a study of T-cell memory formation after mild COVID-19. MiXCR, run by TCRdb on the 5' RACE reads, gives a single entry per CDR3 protein. Of 150,000 to 200,000 distinct CDR3 sequences in the sample, around a tenth were seen once. The material sequenced was PBMCs or a T cell subset sorted from them (not recorded which). Receptors were obtained from a young man who had mild COVID-19 (a few samples of this study predate the infection). Cell type and time point are not known. CDR3s include the opening cysteine and the closing phenylalanine or tryptophan. The D gene is left open where the match is weak. Clone size is given for some rows only: seen once, a few or many times, or a class if the clone is expanded.

TRBJ2-2	-	many	TRBV12-3/TRBV12-4	CASSLVLGNTGELFF	TGTGCCAGCAGTTTAGTCCTGGGGAACACCGGGGAGCTGTTTTTT
TRBJ1-6	-	many	TRBV7-3	CASSLQGGSPLHF	TGTGCCAGCAGCTTACAGGGTGGGTCACCCCTCCACTTT
TRBJ1-3	-	-	TRBV5-1	CASSLEPMKNTIYF	TGCGCCAGCAGCTTGGAGCCGATGAAAAACACCATATATTTT
TRBJ2-2	-	-	TRBV20-1	CSASDGSANTGELFF	TGCAGTGCTAGCGACGGGTCGGCGAACACCGGGGAGCTGTTTTTT
TRBJ2-1	TRBD2	-	TRBV5-4	CASSTGGGHNEQFF	TGTGCCAGCAGCACGGGGGGGGGCCACAATGAGCAGTTCTTC
TRBJ2-2	TRBD2	-	TRBV12-3/TRBV12-4	CASSLAQGLAGATGELFF	TGTGCCAGCAGTTTAGCGCAAGGACTAGCGGGGGCCACCGGGGAGCTGTTTTTT
TRBJ2-5	TRBD2	-	TRBV6-2/TRBV6-3	CASRRAGGPQETQYF	TGTGCCAGCAGAAGAGCGGGGGGGCCACAAGAGACCCAGTACTTC
TRBJ2-1	TRBD2	few	TRBV29-1	CSVVFHGLAVDEQFF	TGCAGCGTTGTCTTCCACGGACTAGCTGTTGATGAGCAGTTCTTC
TRBJ2-3	-	few	TRBV15	CATSKSSWTGTDTQYF	TGTGCCACCAGCAAATCGAGCTGGACGGGCACAGATACGCAGTATTTT
TRBJ2-5	TRBD2	few	TRBV2	CASKPLAGGRETQYF	TGTGCCAGCAAACCACTAGCGGGGGGGCGAGAGACCCAGTACTTC
TRBJ2-1	-	many	TRBV4-1	CASSHPRRDSQRNEQFF	TGCGCCAGCAGCCACCCTCGGCGGGACAGCCAACGCAATGAGCAGTTCTTC
TRBJ2-5	-	few	TRBV5-8	CASSRGTGGETQYF	TGTGCCAGCAGCCGGGGGACCGGAGGAGAGACCCAGTACTTC
TRBJ2-7	TRBD1	few	TRBV5-6	CASSPQGVYEQYF	TGTGCCAGCAGCCCTCAGGGGGTCTACGAGCAGTACTTC
TRBJ2-2	-	few	TRBV7-9	CASSLTSTGELFF	TGTGCCAGCAGCTTAACGAGCACCGGGGAGCTGTTTTTT
TRBJ2-3	TRBD2	-	TRBV10-3	CAISAGSGGDTQYF	TGTGCCATCAGTGCGGGTAGCGGGGGTGATACGCAGTATTTT
TRBJ1-2	-	few	TRBV6-1	CASSEGDRQSYGYTF	TGTGCCAGCAGTGAAGGAGATCGGCAGAGTTATGGCTACACCTTC
TRBJ1-5	TRBD1	-	TRBV6-6	CASITQGLGQPQHF	TGTGCCAGCATCACACAGGGGTTGGGTCAGCCCCAGCATTTT
TRBJ1-5	-	few	TRBV10-3	CAISEGGDGQPQHF	TGTGCCATCAGTGAGGGCGGGGACGGACAGCCCCAGCATTTT
TRBJ2-1	TRBD1	few	TRBV7-2	CASSIGRQGRWFF	TGTGCCAGCAGCATAGGCCGACAGGGGAGGTGGTTCTTC
TRBJ2-7	TRBD2	-	TRBV4-3	CASSHGGGYEQYF	TGCGCCAGCAGCCATGGCGGGGGCTACGAGCAGTACTTC
TRBJ1-2	-	-	TRBV6-2/TRBV6-3	CASSKTTVNYGYTF	TGTGCCAGCAGTAAAACGACAGTGAACTATGGCTACACCTTC
TRBJ1-3	-	few	TRBV5-5	CASSLGGRISGNTIYF	TGTGCCAGCAGCTTGGGGGGACGGATCTCTGGAAACACCATATATTTT